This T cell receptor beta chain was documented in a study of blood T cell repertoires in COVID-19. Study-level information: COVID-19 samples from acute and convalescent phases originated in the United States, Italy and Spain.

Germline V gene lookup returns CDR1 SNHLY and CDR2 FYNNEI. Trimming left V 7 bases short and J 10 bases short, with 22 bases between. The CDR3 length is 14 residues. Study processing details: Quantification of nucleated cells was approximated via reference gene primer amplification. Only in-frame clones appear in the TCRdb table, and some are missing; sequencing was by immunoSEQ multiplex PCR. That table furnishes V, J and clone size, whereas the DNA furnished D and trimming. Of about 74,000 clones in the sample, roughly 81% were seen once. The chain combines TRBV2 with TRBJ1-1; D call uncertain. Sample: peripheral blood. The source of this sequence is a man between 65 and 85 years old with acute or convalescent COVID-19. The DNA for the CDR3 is TGTGCCAGCACCCCCCTAACAGCGGGGTCCGGAGCTTTCTTT. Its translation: CASTPLTAGSGAFF.